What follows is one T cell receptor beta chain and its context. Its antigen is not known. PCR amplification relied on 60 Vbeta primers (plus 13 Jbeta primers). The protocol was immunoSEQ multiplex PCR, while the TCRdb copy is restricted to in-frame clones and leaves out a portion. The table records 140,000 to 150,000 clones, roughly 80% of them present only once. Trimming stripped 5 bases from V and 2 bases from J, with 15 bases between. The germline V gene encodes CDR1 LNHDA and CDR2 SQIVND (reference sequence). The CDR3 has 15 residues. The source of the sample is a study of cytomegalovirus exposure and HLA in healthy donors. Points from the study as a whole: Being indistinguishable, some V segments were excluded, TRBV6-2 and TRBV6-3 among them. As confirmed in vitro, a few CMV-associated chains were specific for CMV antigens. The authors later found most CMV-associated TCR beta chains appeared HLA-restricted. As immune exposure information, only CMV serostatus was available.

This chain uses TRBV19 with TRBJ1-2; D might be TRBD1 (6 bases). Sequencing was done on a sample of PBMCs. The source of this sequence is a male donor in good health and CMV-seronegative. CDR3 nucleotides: TGTGCCAGTAGTTGGGGGCCCCTATCAAACTATGGCTACACCTTC. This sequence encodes CASSWGPLSNYGYTF.